The 17 T cell receptor beta chains given below trace back to one sample, sequenced in a study of graft-versus-host responses after intestinal transplantation. Libraries were prepared by immunoSEQ multiplex PCR; TCRdb keeps only in-frame clonotypes and omits some of them. This sample yields just under 7,000 clones, of which about a third are seen a single time; about 6% belongs to the top ten. Responders (around 200,000, CFSE-labeled) were co-plated with around 200,000 irradiated, violet-dye-labeled stimulators. The input for sequencing was alloreactive CD8+ T cells from a mixed lymphocyte reaction culture, taken before transplantation. The subset denotes: CFSE-low proliferating T cells sorted from approximately 6-day pre-transplant mixed lymphocyte reaction (GvH or HvG direction). Source of these receptors: a human patient who was an organ donor for intestinal transplantation.

This clone was found a few times. V usage is TRBV7-3 and J usage is TRBJ1-1; the D is unclear. Trimming removed 1 base at V and 0 bases at J, with 3 bases between. The CDR3 spans 13 residues. Germline assignment: CDR1 SGHTA and CDR2 FQGTGA. The CDR3 region is CASSLSVNTEAFF. CDR3 bases: TGTGCCAGCAGCTTAAGTGTGAACACTGAAGCTTTCTTT.

This clone was seen a few times. V gene TRBV5-6 combines with J gene TRBJ1-2; a possible D gene is TRBD1 (5 bases). Trimming pared 4 bases from V and 3 bases from J, leaving 16 bases between. Germline lookup yields CDR1 SGHDT and CDR2 YYEEEE. CDR3 length equals 15 residues. The CDR3 is CASSHRDLLYYGYTF. The CDR3 nucleotides are TGTGCCAGCAGCCACCGGGACCTGCTCTACTATGGCTACACCTTC.

This clone has a handful of counts. The chain links TRBV10-3 to TRBJ2-5, with D possibly being TRBD1 or TRBD2 (5 bases each). CDR1 ENHRY and CDR2 SYGVKD come from the germline V gene. Trimming removed 2 bases from V and 2 bases from J, with 12 bases in between. This CDR3 contains 15 residues. For the CDR3, the DNA is TGTGCCATCAGTGAGACGGGGCGGGTTCAAGAGACCCAGTACTTC. It encodes CAISETGRVQETQYF.

The rearrangement uses TRBV6-4 and TRBJ1-2; a possible D gene is TRBD1 (6 bases). V was cut by 5 bases and J by 0 bases, with 13 bases left in between. From germline, CDR1 is MRHNA and CDR2 SNTAGT. CDR3 length: 15 amino acids. The CDR3 spells CASSSTGTSNYGYTF. CDR3 DNA sequence: TGTGCCAGCAGTTCTACCGGGACATCTAACTATGGCTACACCTTC.

The chain recombines TRBV1 with TRBJ2-6. TRBV1 constitutes a pseudogene. CDR3 size: 18 residues. Written as DNA, the CDR3 is TGCACCAGCAGTATACGACGTTTGTGCAAAAGTCGGGCCAACGTCCCGACTTTC. Its translation: CTSSIRRLCKSRANVPTF.

This clone was recorded a few times. The genes are TRBV7-9 and TRBJ2-7; D is perhaps TRBD1 (6 bases). The V and J ends lost 5 bases and 3 bases respectively, with 11 bases between them. CDR1 SEHNR and CDR2 FQNEAQ come from the germline V gene (reference sequence). This CDR3 is built from 13 residues. This chain's CDR3 is CASSPRGSYEQYF. The CDR3 DNA is TGTGCCAGCAGCCCAAGGGGGAGCTACGAGCAGTACTTC.

In this sample, this clone is medium-sized. The gene calls are TRBV7-4 and TRBJ2-7; 8 bases fit TRBD2. CDR3 size: 14 residues. Looked up from germline, CDR1 is SGHVT and CDR2 is SQSDAQ. Unmatched junction bases numbered 6, after V lost 2 bases and J lost 6 bases. Written as DNA, the CDR3 is TGTGCCAGCAGCTTACCCCCGGGAGGGGGCGAGCAGTACTTC. It codes for CASSLPPGGGEQYF.

The gene calls are TRBV6-1 and TRBJ2-7; D call uncertain. The V end was cut by 4 bases, the J end by 2 bases, with 9 bases between. This CDR3 region has 13 residues. The V gene's germline CDR1 is MNHNS and CDR2 SASEGT. The CDR3 DNA reads TGTGCCAGCAGTGCCCGACTCCCCTACGAGCAGTACTTC. This gives the protein CASSARLPYEQYF.

This clone was observed a handful of times. V gene TRBV5-5 combines with J gene TRBJ1-2; unclear D gene. In germline, CDR1 is SGHKS, CDR2 YYEKEE (reference sequence). V was pared by 3 bases and J by 3 bases, with 15 bases between. This CDR3 comprises 15 residues. The CDR3 DNA reads as TGTGCCAGCAGCTGGATTGGGGATGTCGACTATGGCTACACCTTC. Translation: CASSWIGDVDYGYTF.

The J gene is TRBJ2-7, the V gene TRBV10-3; 7 nucleotides line up with TRBD1. The germline V gene encodes CDR1 ENHRY and CDR2 SYGVKD. V dropped 10 bases and J dropped 3; count of bases not matched to a gene: 9. The CDR3 covers 13 residues. Written as DNA, the CDR3 is TGTGCCACTACGACAGGGCTAAACTACGAGCAGTACTTC. Amino acid sequence: CATTTGLNYEQYF.

The chain links TRBV27 to TRBJ2-7; either TRBD1 or TRBD2 may supply D (6 bases each). CDR3 length: 17 residues. The V gene lost 4 bases and the J gene lost 4 bases, with 23 bases spanning the gap. Germline-derived CDR1 and CDR2 are MNHEY and SMNVEV (reference sequence). The CDR3 protein is CASSSNSDRPEGYEQYF. The CDR3 nucleotides are TGTGCCAGCAGTTCCAACAGCGACAGGCCGGAGGGATACGAGCAGTACTTC.

V gene TRBV4-2 combines with J gene TRBJ2-2, with TRBD1 as a possible D gene (6 bases). CDR3 length: 14 residues. Trimming took 5 bases from V and 4 from J, leaving 11 bases between them. Germline V gene lookup returns CDR1 LGHNA and CDR2 YNFKEQ. This chain's CDR3 is CASSRTEGTGELFF. In nucleotides, the CDR3 is TGTGCCAGCAGCAGGACAGAAGGCACCGGGGAGCTGTTTTTT.

The sample holds a few counts of this clone. The rearrangement joins TRBV6-8 to TRBJ1-5; D may be TRBD1 (5 bases). Trimming left V 1 base short and J 2 bases short, with 9 bases between. The CDR3 length is 15 residues. Germline CDR1 MNHGY, CDR2 SAAAGT. This chain's CDR3 is CASSYWQGGNQPQHF. The CDR3 DNA reads as TGTGCCAGCAGTTACTGGCAGGGTGGCAATCAGCCCCAGCATTTT.

The chain employs TRBV5-1 and TRBJ2-7, with D perhaps given as TRBD1 or TRBD2 (5 bases each). V gave up 6 bases and J gave up 3 bases, with 13 bases separating them. The CDR3 sequence is 13 residues long. Germline assignment: CDR1 SGHRS and CDR2 YFSETQ. The chain's CDR3 is CASNPGPHYEQYF. CDR3 coding DNA: TGCGCCAGCAACCCGGGACCCCACTACGAGCAGTACTTC.

The CDR3 spells CAAGPGTGYNEQFF. CDR3 sequence (DNA): TGTGCCGCCGGGCCCGGGACGGGTTACAATGAGCAGTTCTTC. The chain employs TRBV6-1 and TRBJ2-1, with D possibly being TRBD1 or TRBD2 (5 bases each). Trimming removed 11 bases from V and 4 bases from J, with 18 bases in between. This CDR3 has 14 amino acids. From germline, CDR1 is MNHNS and CDR2 SASEGT.

This chain uses TRBV11-2 with TRBJ2-3, with D perhaps matching TRBD1 (5 bases). The V gene's germline CDR1 is SGHAT and CDR2 FQNNGV. This CDR3 has 14 amino acids. With 3 bases removed from V and 5 bases from J, the gap between germline ends came to 12 bases. The CDR3 protein is CASSFWGTGDTQYF. In DNA, the CDR3 is TGTGCCAGCAGCTTTTGGGGTACAGGAGATACGCAGTATTTT.

The V gene is TRBV7-3, the J gene TRBJ2-1, with TRBD2 matching 8 bases. CDR1 and CDR2 from the germline V gene are SGHTA and FQGTGA. V gave up 5 bases and J gave up 4 bases; unmatched junction bases: 13. CDR3 length: 17 residues. CDR3 in amino acids: CASSTPPRASGYNEQFF. In nucleotides, the CDR3 is TGTGCCAGCAGCACCCCCCCTCGGGCTAGCGGGTACAATGAGCAGTTCTTC.